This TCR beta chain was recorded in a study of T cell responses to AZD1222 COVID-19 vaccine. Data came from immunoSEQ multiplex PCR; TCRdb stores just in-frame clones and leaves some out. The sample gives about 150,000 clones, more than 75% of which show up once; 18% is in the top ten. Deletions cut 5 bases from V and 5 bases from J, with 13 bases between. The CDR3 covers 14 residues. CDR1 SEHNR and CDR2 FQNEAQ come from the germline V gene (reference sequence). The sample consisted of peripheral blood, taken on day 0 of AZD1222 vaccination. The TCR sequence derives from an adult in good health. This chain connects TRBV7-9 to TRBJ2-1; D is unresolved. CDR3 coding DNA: TGTGCCAGCAGCGGGCGGCTAAACCACAATGAGCAGTTCTTC. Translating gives CASSGRLNHNEQFF.